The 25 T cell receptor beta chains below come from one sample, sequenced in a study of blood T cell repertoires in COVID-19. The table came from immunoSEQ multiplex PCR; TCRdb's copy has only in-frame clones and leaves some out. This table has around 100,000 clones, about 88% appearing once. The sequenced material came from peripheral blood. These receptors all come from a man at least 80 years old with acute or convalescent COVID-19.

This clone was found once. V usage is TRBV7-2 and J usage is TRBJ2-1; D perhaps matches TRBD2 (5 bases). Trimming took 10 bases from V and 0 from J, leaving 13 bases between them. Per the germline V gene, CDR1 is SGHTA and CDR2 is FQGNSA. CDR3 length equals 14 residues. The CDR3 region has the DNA TGTGCCACCCAGGATGGGAGCTCCTACAATGAGCAGTTCTTC. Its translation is CATQDGSSYNEQFF.

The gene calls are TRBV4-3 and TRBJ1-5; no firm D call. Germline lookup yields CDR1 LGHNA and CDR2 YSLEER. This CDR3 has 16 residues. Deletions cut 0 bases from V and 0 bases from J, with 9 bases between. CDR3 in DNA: TGCGCCAGCAGCCAAGAAGTGGGCCTTAGCAATCAGCCCCAGCATTTT. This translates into CASSQEVGLSNQPQHF.

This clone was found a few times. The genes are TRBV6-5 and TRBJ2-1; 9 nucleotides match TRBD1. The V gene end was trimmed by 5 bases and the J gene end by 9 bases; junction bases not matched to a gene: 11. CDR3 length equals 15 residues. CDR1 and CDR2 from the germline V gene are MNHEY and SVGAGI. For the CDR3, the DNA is TGTGCCAGCAGTCCCCGACAGGGGGAATCCGGTGAGCAGTTCTTC. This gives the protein CASSPRQGESGEQFF.

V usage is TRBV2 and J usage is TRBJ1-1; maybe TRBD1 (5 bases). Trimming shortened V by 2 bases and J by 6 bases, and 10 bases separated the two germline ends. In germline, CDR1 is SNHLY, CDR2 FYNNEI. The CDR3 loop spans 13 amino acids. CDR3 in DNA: TGTGCCAGCAGTGAACGGGGGGAGGCTGAAGCTTTCTTT. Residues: CASSERGEAEAFF.

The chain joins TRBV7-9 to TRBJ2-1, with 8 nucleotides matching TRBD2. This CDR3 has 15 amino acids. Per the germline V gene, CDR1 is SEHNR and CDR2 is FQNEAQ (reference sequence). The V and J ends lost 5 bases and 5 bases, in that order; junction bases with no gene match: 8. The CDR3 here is CASSLGLAGDNEQFF. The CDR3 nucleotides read TGTGCCAGCAGCCTCGGGCTAGCGGGCGACAATGAGCAGTTCTTC.

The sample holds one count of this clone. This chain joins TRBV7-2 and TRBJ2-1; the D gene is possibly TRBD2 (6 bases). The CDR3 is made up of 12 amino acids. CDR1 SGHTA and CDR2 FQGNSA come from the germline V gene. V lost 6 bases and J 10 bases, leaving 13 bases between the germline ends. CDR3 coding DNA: TGTGCCAGCAGGGGCGGGACCAACGAGCAGTTCTTC. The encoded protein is CASRGGTNEQFF.

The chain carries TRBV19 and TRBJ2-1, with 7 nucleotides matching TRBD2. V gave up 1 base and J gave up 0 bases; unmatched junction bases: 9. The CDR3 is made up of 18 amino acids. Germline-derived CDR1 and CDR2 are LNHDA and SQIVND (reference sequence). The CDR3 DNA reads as TGTGCCAGTAGTATAGGGTGGAGCGGGATCACCTCCTACAATGAGCAGTTCTTC. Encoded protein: CASSIGWSGITSYNEQFF.

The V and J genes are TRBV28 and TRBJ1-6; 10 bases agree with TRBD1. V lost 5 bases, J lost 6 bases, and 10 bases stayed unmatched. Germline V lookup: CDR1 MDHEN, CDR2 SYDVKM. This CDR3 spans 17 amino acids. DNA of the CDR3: TGTGCCAGCAGTATAACGACAGGGGGCCCCACTAATTCACCCCTCCACTTT. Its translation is CASSITTGGPTNSPLHF. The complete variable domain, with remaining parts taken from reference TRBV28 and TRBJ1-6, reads DVKVTQSSRYLVKRTGEKVFLECVQDMDHENMFWYRQDPGLGLRLIYFSYDVKMKEKGDIPEGYSVSREKKERFSLILESASTNQTSMYLCASSITTGGPTNSPLHFGNGTRLTVT.

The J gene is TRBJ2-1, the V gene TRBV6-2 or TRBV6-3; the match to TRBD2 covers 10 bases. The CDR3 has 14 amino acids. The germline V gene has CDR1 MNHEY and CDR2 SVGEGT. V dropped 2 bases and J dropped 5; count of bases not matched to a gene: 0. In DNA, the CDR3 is TGTGCCAGCAGTTACACTAGCGGGGACAATGAGCAGTTCTTC. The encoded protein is CASSYTSGDNEQFF.

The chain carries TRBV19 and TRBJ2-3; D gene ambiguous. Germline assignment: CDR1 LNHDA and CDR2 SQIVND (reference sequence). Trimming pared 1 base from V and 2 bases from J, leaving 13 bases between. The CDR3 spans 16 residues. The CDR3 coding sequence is TGTGCCAGTAGTATAGCCGCTACCGTCCCCACAGATACGCAGTATTTT. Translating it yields CASSIAATVPTDTQYF.

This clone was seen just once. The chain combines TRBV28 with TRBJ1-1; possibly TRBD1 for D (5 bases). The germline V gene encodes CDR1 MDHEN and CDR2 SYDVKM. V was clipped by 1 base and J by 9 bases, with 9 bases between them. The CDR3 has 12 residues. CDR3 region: CASSLSGGQAFF. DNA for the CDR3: TGTGCCAGCAGTTTATCGGGGGGACAAGCTTTCTTT.

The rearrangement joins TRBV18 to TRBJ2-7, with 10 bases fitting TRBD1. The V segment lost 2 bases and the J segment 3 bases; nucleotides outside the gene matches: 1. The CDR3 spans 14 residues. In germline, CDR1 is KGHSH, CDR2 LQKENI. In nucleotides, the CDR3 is TGTGCCAGCTCACCAGGGACAGGGGACTACGAGCAGTACTTC. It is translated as CASSPGTGDYEQYF.

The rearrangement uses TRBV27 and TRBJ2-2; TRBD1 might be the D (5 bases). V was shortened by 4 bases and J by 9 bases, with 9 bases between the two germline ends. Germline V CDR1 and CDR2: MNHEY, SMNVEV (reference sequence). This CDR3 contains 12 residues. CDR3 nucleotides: TGTGCCAGCAGTTCAGGGCTTCGGGAGCTGTTTTTT. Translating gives CASSSGLRELFF.

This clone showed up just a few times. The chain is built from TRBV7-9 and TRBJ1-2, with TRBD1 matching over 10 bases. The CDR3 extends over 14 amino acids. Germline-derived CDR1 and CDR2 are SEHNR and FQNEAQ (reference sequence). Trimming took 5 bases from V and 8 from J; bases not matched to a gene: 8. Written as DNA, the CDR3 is TGTGCCAGCAGCACCGGACAGGGGGTGGACGGCTACACCTTC. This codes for CASSTGQGVDGYTF.

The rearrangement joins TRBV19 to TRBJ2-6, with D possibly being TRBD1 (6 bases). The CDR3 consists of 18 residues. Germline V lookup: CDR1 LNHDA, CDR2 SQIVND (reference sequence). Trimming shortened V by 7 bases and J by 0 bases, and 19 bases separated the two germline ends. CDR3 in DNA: TGTGCCAGTACGGTCGACAGGAGGTGGATCTCTGGGGCCAACGTCCTGACTTTC. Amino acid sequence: CASTVDRRWISGANVLTF.

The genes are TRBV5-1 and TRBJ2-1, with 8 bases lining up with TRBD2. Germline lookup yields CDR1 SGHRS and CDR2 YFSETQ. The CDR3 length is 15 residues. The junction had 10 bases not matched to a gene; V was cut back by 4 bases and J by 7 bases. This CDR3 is CASSQQPGTSNEQFF. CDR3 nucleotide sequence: TGCGCCAGCAGCCAGCAGCCAGGGACTAGTAATGAGCAGTTCTTC.

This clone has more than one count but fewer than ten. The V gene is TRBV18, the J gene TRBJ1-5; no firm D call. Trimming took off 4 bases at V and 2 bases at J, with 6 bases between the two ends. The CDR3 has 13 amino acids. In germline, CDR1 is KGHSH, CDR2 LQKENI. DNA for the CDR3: TGTGCCAGCTCACAGTCAGGCAATCAGCCCCAGCATTTT. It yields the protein CASSQSGNQPQHF.

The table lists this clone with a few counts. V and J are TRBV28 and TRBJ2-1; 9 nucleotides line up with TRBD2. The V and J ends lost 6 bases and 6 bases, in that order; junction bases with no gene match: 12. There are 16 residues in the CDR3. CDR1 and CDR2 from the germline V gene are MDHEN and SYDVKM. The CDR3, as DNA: TGTGCCAGCAGCTTAGCGGGAGAGAATCCAATCAATGAGCAGTTCTTC. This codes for CASSLAGENPINEQFF. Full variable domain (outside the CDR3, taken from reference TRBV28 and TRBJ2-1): DVKVTQSSRYLVKRTGEKVFLECVQDMDHENMFWYRQDPGLGLRLIYFSYDVKMKEKGDIPEGYSVSREKKERFSLILESASTNQTSMYLCASSLAGENPINEQFFGPGTRLTVL.

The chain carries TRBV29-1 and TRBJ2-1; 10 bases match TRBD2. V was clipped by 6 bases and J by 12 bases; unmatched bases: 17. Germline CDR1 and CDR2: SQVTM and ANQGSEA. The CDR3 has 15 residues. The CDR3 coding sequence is TGCAGCGTAGAAATTACTAGCGGGACCCCAGGGGGGCAGTTCTTC. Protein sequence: CSVEITSGTPGGQFF.

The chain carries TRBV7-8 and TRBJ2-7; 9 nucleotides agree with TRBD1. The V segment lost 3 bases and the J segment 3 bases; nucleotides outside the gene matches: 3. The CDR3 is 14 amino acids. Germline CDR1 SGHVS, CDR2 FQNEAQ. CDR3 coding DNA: TGTGCCAGCAGCTTCGGGACAGGGAACTACGAGCAGTACTTC. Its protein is CASSFGTGNYEQYF.

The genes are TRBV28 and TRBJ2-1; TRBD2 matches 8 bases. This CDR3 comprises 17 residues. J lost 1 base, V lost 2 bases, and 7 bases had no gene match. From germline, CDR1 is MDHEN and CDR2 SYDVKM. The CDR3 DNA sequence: TGTGCCAGCAGTTTAATTAGCGGGATAAGGTCCTACAATGAGCAGTTCTTC. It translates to CASSLISGIRSYNEQFF. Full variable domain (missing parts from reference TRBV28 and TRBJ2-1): DVKVTQSSRYLVKRTGEKVFLECVQDMDHENMFWYRQDPGLGLRLIYFSYDVKMKEKGDIPEGYSVSREKKERFSLILESASTNQTSMYLCASSLISGIRSYNEQFFGPGTRLTVL.

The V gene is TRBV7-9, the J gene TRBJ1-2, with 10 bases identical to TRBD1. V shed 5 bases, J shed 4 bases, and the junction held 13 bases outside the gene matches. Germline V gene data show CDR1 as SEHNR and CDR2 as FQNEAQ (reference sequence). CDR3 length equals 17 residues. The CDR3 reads CASSGGGTGEVGYGYTF. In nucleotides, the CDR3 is TGTGCCAGCAGCGGAGGGGGGACAGGGGAAGTAGGCTATGGCTACACCTTC.

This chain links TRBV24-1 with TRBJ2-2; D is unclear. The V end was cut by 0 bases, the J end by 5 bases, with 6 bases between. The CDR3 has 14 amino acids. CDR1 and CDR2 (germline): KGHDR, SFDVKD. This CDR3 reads CATSDLVKTGELFF. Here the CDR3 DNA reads TGTGCCACCAGTGATTTGGTCAAAACCGGGGAGCTGTTTTTT.

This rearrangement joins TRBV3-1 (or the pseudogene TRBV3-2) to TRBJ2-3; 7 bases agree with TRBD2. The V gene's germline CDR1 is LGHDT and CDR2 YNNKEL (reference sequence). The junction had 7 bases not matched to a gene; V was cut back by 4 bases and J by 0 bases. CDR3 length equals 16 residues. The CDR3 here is CASSPRASGSTDTQYF. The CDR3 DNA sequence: TGTGCCAGCAGCCCCCGGGCTAGCGGTAGCACAGATACGCAGTATTTT.

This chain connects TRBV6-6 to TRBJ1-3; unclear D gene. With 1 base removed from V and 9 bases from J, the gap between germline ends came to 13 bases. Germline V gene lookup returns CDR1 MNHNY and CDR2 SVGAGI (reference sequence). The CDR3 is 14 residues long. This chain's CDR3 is CASSYYSPGGTIYF. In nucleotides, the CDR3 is TGTGCCAGCAGTTACTATTCCCCCGGCGGCACCATATATTTT.